This T cell receptor beta chain was recovered during a study of T cells in lung cancer brain metastases. Exclusion applied to any patient with a history of multiple malignancies. Study-wide results and limits: Preoperative corticosteroid effects on brain metastasis T cell infiltration were not controlled. DNA fragmentation in FFPE samples may have prevented full retrieval of the infiltrating T cell repertoire. Compared with paired primaries, brain metastases showed fewer unique productive clones (roughly 1,500 versus 4,600).

Clones were read by immunoSEQ multiplex PCR, and TCRdb kept only the in-frame ones, dropping some. The sample records approximately 4,900 clones, roughly 84% being singletons. As to this clone: The antigen is undetermined.

Sequencing was carried out using tumor tissue from the primary lung tumor. This receptor was obtained from a woman aged 45-59 years with non-small cell lung cancer.

CDR3 residues: CATGRGSSPLHF. The CDR3 nucleotides read TGTGCCACCGGAAGGGGGAGTTCACCCCTCCACTTT. V and J are TRBV15 and TRBJ1-6; D may be TRBD1 (6 bases). CDR3 size: 12 residues. Germline V gives CDR1 LNHNV, CDR2 YYDKDF (reference sequence). V gave up 8 bases and J gave up 9 bases, with 11 bases separating them.